This TCR beta chain was sequenced in a study of cytomegalovirus exposure and HLA in healthy donors. Study information: Prior work identified 95 million to 120 million unique TCR beta sequences in approximately 180 million T cells.

General observations from the study: In a later analysis, common viral pathogens appeared linked to several of the most significant clusters.

The PCR made use of 60 Vbeta and 13 Jbeta primers. This table comes from immunoSEQ multiplex PCR, and its TCRdb copy is limited to in-frame clones, with some not included. Of 200,000 to 250,000 clones in the sample, over 75% were seen once. Per the germline V gene, CDR1 is LNHDA and CDR2 is SQIVND (reference sequence). The CDR3 is 17 residues long. Trimming removed 2 bases at V and 4 bases at J, with 20 bases between. This clone was seen a handful of times. As yet, its antigen is unknown. This chain connects TRBV19 to TRBJ1-1; a possible D gene is TRBD1 (5 bases). This TCR was sampled from a man between 18 and 35 years old in good health and CMV-seronegative. The sequencing input was PBMCs. In DNA, the CDR3 is TGTGCCAGTAGTATACTCGGCAGGGTTGGATTTAGCACTGAAGCTTTCTTT. Amino acid sequence: CASSILGRVGFSTEAFF.